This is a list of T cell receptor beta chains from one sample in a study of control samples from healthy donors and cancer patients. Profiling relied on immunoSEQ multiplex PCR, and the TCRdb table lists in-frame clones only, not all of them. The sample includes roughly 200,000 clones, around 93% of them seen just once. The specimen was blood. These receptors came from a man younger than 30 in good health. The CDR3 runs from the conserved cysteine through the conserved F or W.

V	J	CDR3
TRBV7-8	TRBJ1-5	CASSSERQGLQHF
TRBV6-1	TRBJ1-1	CASSEGDESTEAFF
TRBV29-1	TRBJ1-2	CSVEPLLRYGYTF
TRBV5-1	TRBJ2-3	CASSLLAGEGDTQYF
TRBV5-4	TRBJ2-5	CASSPGGLRGDSQYF
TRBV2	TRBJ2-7	CASSVKGTSSYEQYF
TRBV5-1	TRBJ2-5	CASSLFPGTETQYF
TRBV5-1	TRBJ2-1	CASSPGLAGVNEQFF
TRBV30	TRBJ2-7	CAWSVRGEQYF
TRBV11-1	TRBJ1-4	CASSSPGATNEKLFF
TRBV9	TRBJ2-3	CASSVGLGGTDTQYF
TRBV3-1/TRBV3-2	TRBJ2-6	CASSQAGANVLTF
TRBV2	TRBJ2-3	CASRRIRTSGGAGTQYF
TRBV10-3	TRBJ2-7	CAIRGGQSSLYEQYF
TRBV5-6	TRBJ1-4	CASSLVGAIDEKLFF
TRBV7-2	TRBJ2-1	CASSQRLAALYNEQFF
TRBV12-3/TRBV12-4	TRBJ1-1	CASSFSLRTEAFF
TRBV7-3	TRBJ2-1	CASSSGLAGVNEQFF
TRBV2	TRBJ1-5	CASRQGGPYSNQPQHF
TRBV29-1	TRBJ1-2	CSVASRDSPYGYTF
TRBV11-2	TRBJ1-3	CASSLDRVGGNTIYF
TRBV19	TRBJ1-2	CASSSQNGYTF
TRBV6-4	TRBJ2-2	CAPGHEGTGELFF
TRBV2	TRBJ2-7	CASTQTGFEQYF
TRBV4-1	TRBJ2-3	CASSPGTASTDTQYF
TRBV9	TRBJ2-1	CASSPAGGSGNEQFF
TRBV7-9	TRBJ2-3	CASSQGGDTQYF
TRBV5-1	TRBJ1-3	CASSFDATSGNTIYF
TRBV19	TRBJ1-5	CASSTRQGGNQPQHF
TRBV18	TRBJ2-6	CASSFQTAEYSGANVLTF
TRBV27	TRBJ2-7	CASSFTGGEQYF
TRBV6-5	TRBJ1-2	CASSYRPGEGDGYTF
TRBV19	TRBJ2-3	CASSIKGGQVHFWDTQYF
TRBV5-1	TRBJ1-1	CASSPGGSGDAEAFF
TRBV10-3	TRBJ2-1	CAVRGGTGAYDEQFF
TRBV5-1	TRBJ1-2	CASSLTGEGYTF
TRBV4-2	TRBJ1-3	CASSLHSGGFSGNTIYF
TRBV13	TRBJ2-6	CASSLGLSPSGANVLTF
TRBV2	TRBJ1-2	CATLRAGDYGYTF
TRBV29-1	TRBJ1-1	CTPKGGDTEAFF
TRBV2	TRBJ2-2	CASRGAGGGELFF
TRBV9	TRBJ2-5	CASSVSFGGRSETQYF
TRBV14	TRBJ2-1	CASSQRLSSYNEQFF
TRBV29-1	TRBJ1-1	CSVDQGNTEAFF
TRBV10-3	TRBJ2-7	CAITNSSYEQYF
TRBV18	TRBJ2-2	CASFQQGTNTGELFF
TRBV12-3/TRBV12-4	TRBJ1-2	CASSLAREYGYTF
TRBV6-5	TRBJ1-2	CASRDRDAYGYTF
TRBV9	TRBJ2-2	CASSAQVRGEAGELFF
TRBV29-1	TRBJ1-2	CSGAGTDNYGYTF
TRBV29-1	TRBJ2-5	CSVSEETQYF
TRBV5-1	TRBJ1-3	CASTDKKDLAVNTIYF
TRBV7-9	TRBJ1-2	CASSLADPPAYGYTF
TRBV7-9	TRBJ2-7	CASSSRTSGGGTYEQYF
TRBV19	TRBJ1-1	CASSLRGTEAFF
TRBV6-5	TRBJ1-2	CASSRRGENTYGYTF
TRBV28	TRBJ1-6	CASSLDRSSYNSPLHF
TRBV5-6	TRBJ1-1	CASSGLDRMNTEAFF
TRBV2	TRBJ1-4	CASRRTAATNEKLFF
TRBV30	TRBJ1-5	CAWSVNSNQPQHF